This T cell receptor (beta chain) was profiled in a study of T cell repertoires in cytomegalovirus infection. Across the study: Public signatures in TCR beta pointed to CMV infection and matching HLA type.

The germline V and J ends were trimmed by 5 bases and 4 bases, with 16 bases remaining between them. The CDR3 sequence is 15 residues long. TCRdb redid the calling of the reads with MiXCR, one entry per CDR3 protein. The sample includes about 570,000 distinct CDR3 sequences, over 35% of them seen just once. On this clonotype: Its cognate antigen is unknown.

Study-level findings and limits: The study found HLA-C-restricted CMV-specific TCR beta clonotypes dominating the ex vivo response. The study identified carriers of CMV plus the relevant HLA from cumulative public TCR beta family frequency.

The specimen comprised cultured PBMCs, sampled from culture after CMV antigen stimulation. The V gene is TRBV7-1, the J gene TRBJ2-3; weak D call: TRBD2 (5 bases). TRBV7-1 is labeled an ORF, and its function is uncertain. The origin of this receptor is a human donor in good health (CMV status not recorded). Some clones in this sample may be carry-over from other donors' samples. CDR3 bases: TGTGCCAGCAGCGCCCCCCCTCGGGGTGCAGATACGCAGTATTTT. Translated, it gives CASSAPPRGADTQYF.